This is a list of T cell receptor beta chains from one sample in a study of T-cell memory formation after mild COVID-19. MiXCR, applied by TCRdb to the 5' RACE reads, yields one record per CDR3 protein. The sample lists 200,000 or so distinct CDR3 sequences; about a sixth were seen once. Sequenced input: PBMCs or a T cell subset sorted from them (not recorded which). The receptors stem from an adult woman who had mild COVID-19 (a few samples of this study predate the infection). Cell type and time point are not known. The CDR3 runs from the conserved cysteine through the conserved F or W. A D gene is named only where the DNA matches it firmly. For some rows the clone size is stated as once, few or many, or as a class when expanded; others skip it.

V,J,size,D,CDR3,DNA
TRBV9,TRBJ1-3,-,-,CASSPSRLSGNTIYF,TGTGCCAGCAGCCCCAGTCGGCTCTCTGGAAACACCATATATTTT
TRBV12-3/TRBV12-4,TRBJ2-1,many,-,CASSKMDNEQFF,TGTGCCAGCAGCAAAATGGACAATGAGCAGTTCTTC
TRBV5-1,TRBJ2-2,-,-,CASSLVPTANTGELFF,TGCGCCAGCAGCCTGGTGCCGACAGCGAACACCGGGGAGCTGTTTTTT
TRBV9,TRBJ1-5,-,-,CASSPGIIGGQPQHF,TGTGCCAGCAGCCCCGGTATTATCGGTGGGCAGCCCCAGCATTTT
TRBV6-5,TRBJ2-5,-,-,CASSYSWTVQETQYF,TGTGCCAGCAGTTACTCGTGGACAGTCCAAGAGACCCAGTACTTC
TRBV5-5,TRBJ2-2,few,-,CASSQKGTVNTGELFF,TGTGCCAGCAGCCAAAAAGGGACGGTAAACACCGGGGAGCTGTTTTTT
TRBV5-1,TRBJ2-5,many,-,CASSSGYVETQYF,TGCGCCAGCAGCTCAGGGTATGTGGAGACCCAGTACTTC
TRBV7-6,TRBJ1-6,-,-,CASSLRQGKNSPLHF,TGTGCCAGCAGCCTTCGCCAGGGGAAGAATTCACCCCTCCACTTT
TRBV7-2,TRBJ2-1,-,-,CASSLRTVNEQFF,TGTGCCAGCAGCCTTCGGACTGTCAATGAGCAGTTCTTC
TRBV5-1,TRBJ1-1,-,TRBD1,CASSNKDRGFTEAFF,TGCGCCAGCAGCAACAAGGACAGGGGGTTCACTGAAGCTTTCTTT
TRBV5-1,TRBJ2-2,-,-,CASSFTATGTGELFF,TGCGCCAGCAGCTTCACCGCGACTGGCACCGGGGAGCTGTTTTTT
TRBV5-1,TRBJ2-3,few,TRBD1,CASNKGAVPDTQYF,TGCGCCAGCAATAAGGGGGCAGTCCCAGATACGCAGTATTTT
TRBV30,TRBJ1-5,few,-,CACTVGATQPQHF,TGTGCCTGTACGGTAGGGGCAACTCAGCCCCAGCATTTT
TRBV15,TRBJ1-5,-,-,CATSRDRGVSNQPQHF,TGTGCCACCAGCAGAGATCGGGGCGTTAGCAATCAGCCCCAGCATTTT
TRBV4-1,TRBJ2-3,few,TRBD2,CASSQAPGAGGGDTQYF,TGCGCCAGCAGCCAAGCTCCGGGAGCGGGGGGCGGGGATACGCAGTATTTT
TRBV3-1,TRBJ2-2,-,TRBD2,CASSPGLAGGRELFF,TGTGCCAGCAGCCCTGGACTAGCGGGAGGGAGGGAGCTGTTTTTT
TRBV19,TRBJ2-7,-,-,CASSMGGYEQYF,TGTGCCAGTAGTATGGGTGGCTACGAGCAGTACTTC
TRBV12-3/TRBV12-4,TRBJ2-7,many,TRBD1,CASSQGQGYEQYF,TGTGCCAGCAGTCAGGGACAGGGCTACGAGCAGTACTTC
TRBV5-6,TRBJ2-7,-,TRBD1,CASMSRDRLSYEQYF,TGTGCCAGCATGTCCCGGGACAGACTCTCCTACGAGCAGTACTTC
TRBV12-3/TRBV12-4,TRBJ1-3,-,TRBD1,CASRTTGAGNTIYF,TGTGCCAGCAGAACGACAGGGGCTGGAAACACCATATATTTT
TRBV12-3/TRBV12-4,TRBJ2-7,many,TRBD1,CASSLAIGQGRSYEQYF,TGTGCCAGCAGTTTAGCTATCGGACAGGGACGCTCCTACGAGCAGTACTTC
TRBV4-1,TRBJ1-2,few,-,CASSQDFRDYLGYTF,TGCGCCAGCAGCCAAGACTTCCGGGACTACCTTGGCTACACCTTC
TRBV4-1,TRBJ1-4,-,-,CASSQDRGYREKLFF,TGCGCCAGCAGCCAAGATCGGGGTTACCGAGAAAAACTGTTTTTT
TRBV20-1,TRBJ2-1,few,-,CSAWTSLADNEQFF,TGCAGTGCCTGGACTTCTTTGGCTGACAATGAGCAGTTCTTC
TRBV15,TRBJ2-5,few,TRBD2,CATSPGTSGRETQYF,TGTGCCACCAGCCCCGGGACTAGCGGGAGGGAGACCCAGTACTTC
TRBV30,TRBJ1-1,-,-,CAWSKRLTNTEAFF,TGTGCCTGGAGTAAAAGGCTGACGAACACTGAAGCTTTCTTT
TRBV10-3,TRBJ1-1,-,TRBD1,CAISEGQGSTEAFF,TGTGCCATCAGCGAAGGACAGGGAAGCACTGAAGCTTTCTTT
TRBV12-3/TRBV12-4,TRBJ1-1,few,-,CATGQSMNTEAFF,TGTGCCACCGGACAGTCCATGAACACTGAAGCTTTCTTT
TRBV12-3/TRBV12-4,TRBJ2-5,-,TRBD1,CASSSTRDRGRETQYF,TGTGCCAGCAGTTCAACCCGGGACAGGGGGAGGGAGACCCAGTACTTC
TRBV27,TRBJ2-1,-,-,CASSHYNEQFF,TGTGCCAGCAGTCATTACAATGAGCAGTTCTTC
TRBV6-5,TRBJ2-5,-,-,CASSYGGKETQYF,TGTGCCAGCAGTTACGGGGGGAAAGAGACCCAGTACTTC
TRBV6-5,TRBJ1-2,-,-,CASSYSHGAYYGYTF,TGTGCCAGCAGTTACTCGCACGGGGCTTACTATGGCTACACCTTC
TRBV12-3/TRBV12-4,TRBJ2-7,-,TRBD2,CASSPGGVPNYEQYF,TGTGCCAGCAGCCCGGGGGGGGTTCCTAACTACGAGCAGTACTTC
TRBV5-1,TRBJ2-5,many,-,CASLHGGRTGETQYF,TGCGCCAGCCTGCACGGAGGCCGAACGGGAGAGACCCAGTACTTC
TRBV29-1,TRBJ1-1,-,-,CSVEGGAHTEAFF,TGCAGCGTTGAGGGGGGGGCTCACACTGAAGCTTTCTTT
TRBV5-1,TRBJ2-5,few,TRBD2,CASIPRGAGEETQYF,TGCGCCAGCATCCCGCGGGGGGCCGGGGAGGAGACCCAGTACTTC
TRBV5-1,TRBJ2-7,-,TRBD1,CASSFPDRDRWSNEQYF,TGCGCCAGCAGCTTCCCGGACCGGGACAGGTGGAGCAACGAGCAGTACTTC